This T cell receptor (beta chain) was recorded in a study of shared clonotypes between healthy human individuals. Terminally differentiated effector memory CD45RA+ cells were left out of the naive CD8 fraction, which was CD45RO-negative and positively selected for CCR7. Germline V gene data show CDR1 as LNHDA and CDR2 as SQIVND (reference sequence). V was pared by 3 bases and J by 5 bases, with 11 bases of the junction left unmatched. This CDR3 has 19 residues. Original methodology: ImmunoSEQ output lacked quality scores and full-length reads, limiting matched filtering. Repertoires were generated with immunoSEQ multiplex PCR, while TCRdb's copy carries only in-frame clones and drops some. That table supplies the V and J calls and clone size; D and trimming were determined from the DNA. The sample yields around 2.1 million clones, roughly 91% seen once.

The sequenced sample consisted of naive CD8+ T cells from PBMCs. The rearrangement joins TRBV19 to TRBJ2-2, with 14 bases matching TRBD2. This receptor was identified in a man younger than 30 in good health. Some clones in this sample may be carry-over from other donors' samples. Written as DNA, the CDR3 is TGTGCCAGTAGTATTAGGGGACTAGCGGGAGAGAAGATTACCGGGGAGCTGTTTTTT. This sequence encodes CASSIRGLAGEKITGELFF.